One and the same sample provided the 5 T cell receptor beta chains below, sequenced in a study of cytomegalovirus exposure and HLA in healthy donors. In the PCR, 60 Vbeta and 13 Jbeta primers were used. Data came from immunoSEQ multiplex PCR; TCRdb stores just in-frame clones and leaves some out. The table lists 100,000 to 150,000 clones, around 73% of them singletons. Source material: PBMCs. These receptors all come from a man aged 60-69 years in good health and CMV-seropositive.

This chain links TRBV19 with TRBJ2-1; D is unclear. This CDR3 is built from 14 residues. The germline V and J ends were trimmed by 4 bases and 3 bases, with 10 bases remaining between them. The V gene's germline CDR1 is LNHDA and CDR2 SQIVND (reference sequence). The CDR3 DNA reads as TGTGCCAGTAGTAAGCGAGGAAACTACAATGAGCAGTTCTTC. Its translation is CASSKRGNYNEQFF.

This clone was counted only a few times. In DNA, the CDR3 is TGTGCCAGCAGCGTAGCAAGTGGACAGAGCAATGAGCAGTTCTTC. This translates into CASSVASGQSNEQFF. The V call is TRBV9, the J call TRBJ2-1, with D possibly matching TRBD1 (6 bases). CDR1 and CDR2 from the germline V gene are SGDLS and YYNGEE. This CDR3 is 15 amino acids long. V shed 0 bases and J shed 6 bases, with 13 bases lying between them. Supplemented by reference TRBV9 and TRBJ2-1, the full variable domain reads DSGVTQTPKHLITATGQRVTLRCSPRSGDLSVYWYQQSLDQGLQFLIQYYNGEERAKGNILERFSAQQFPDLHSELNLSSLELGDSALYFCASSVASGQSNEQFFGPGTRLTVL.

This clone was detected a few times. The V and J genes are TRBV30 and TRBJ1-1, with D possibly being TRBD1 (5 bases). CDR1 is GTSNPN and CDR2 is SVGIG in the germline V gene (reference sequence). The length of the CDR3 is 14 residues. The germline V and J ends were trimmed by 4 bases and 3 bases, with 15 bases remaining between them. The CDR3, as DNA: TGTGCCTGGACTCCAGGGATTTCGGACACTGAAGCTTTCTTT. Translation gives CAWTPGISDTEAFF.

The chain has TRBV9 and TRBJ1-5; no clear D. Trimming stripped 5 bases from V and 2 bases from J, with 17 bases between. There are 16 residues in the CDR3. Germline assignment: CDR1 SGDLS and CDR2 YYNGEE. CDR3 DNA: TGTGCCAGCAGTAGCGGACCGGGTTTAGGCAATCAGCCCCAGCATTTT. This codes for CASSSGPGLGNQPQHF.

J is TRBJ2-1 and V is TRBV7-9; 9 positions match TRBD2. Per the germline V gene, CDR1 is SEHNR and CDR2 is FQNEAQ (reference sequence). Losses at the gene ends were 4 bases for V and 5 bases for J; bases not matched to a gene: 6. This CDR3 has 15 amino acids. CDR3 sequence reads: CASSSWTSAHNEQFF. CDR3 DNA: TGTGCCAGCAGCTCATGGACTAGCGCACACAATGAGCAGTTCTTC.